The rows below give T cell receptor beta chains drawn from one sample of a study of T cells in Graves' hyperthyroidism and ophthalmopathy. TCRdb redid the calling of the multiplex PCR reads with MiXCR, one entry per CDR3 protein. The sample lists some 440,000 distinct CDR3 sequences, 15% to 18% occurring once. Sequences were obtained from blood. The source is a woman between 18 and 29 years old with Graves' hyperthyroidism. Both conserved end residues are part of each CDR3.

TRBV5-1 | CASTVTGDRASPLHF
TRBV24-1 | CATSDFSRSQYF
TRBV7-9 | CASSLVDDSEKLFF
TRBV7-9 | CASRVRTNYNEQFF
TRBV29-1 | CSVEDRDRGLYGYTF
TRBV5-8 | CASSFMGGDEQFF
TRBV29-1 | CSASSEGLSYEQYF
TRBV30 | CAWSVLEGRGLGNGYTF
TRBV7-8 | CASSLAGRREDTQYF
TRBV7-3 | CASSLEANPHYYEQYF
TRBV6-2/TRBV6-3 | CASRLYNEQFF
TRBV4-1 | CASSQEARVGATGELFF
TRBV12-3/TRBV12-4 | CASSPSIWGVRNTIYF
TRBV28 | CASRSPERYYGYTF
TRBV5-1 | CASSVTRDSPYEQYF
TRBV11-2 | CASSPSSGRGHQPQHF
TRBV12-3/TRBV12-4 | CASSRRREVANYGYTF
TRBV4-1 | CASSQDPGGRAGELFF
TRBV24-1 | CATSDLGQNNQPQHF
TRBV3-1 | CASSLRGAVSYEQYF
TRBV6-1 | CASSEASGSPDTQYF
TRBV4-2 | CASSQGYTTGSVTEAFF
TRBV7-9 | CASSCGGAREQYF
TRBV6-2/TRBV6-3 | CASSYSRVLNTEAFF
TRBV27 | CASSRGGVYGYTF
TRBV4-1 | CASSQEDAGTDTQYF
TRBV7-3 | CASSFARAGTEVSPLHF
TRBV20-1 | CSAAGTDGGETQYF
TRBV29-1 | CSVRGGDSYEQYF
TRBV2 | CASKIDRNTGELFF
TRBV5-1 | CASSLDRGPNTGELFF
TRBV7-8 | CASSGWTGGDTQYF
TRBV12-3/TRBV12-4 | CASSLGLQGDYGYTF
TRBV19 | CATRPGNTEAFF
TRBV7-7 | CASSSEGGGAFSETQYF
TRBV2 | CASKGSGSQETQYF
TRBV20-1 | CSATGAQNEKLFF
TRBV7-8 | CASSTTEQETQYF
TRBV29-1 | CSVGQGAGNTGELFF
TRBV28 | CASSSPLDRAGDTDTQYF
TRBV12-3/TRBV12-4 | CASSTNGQGYEQYF
TRBV10-3 | CATGPSSYEQYF
TRBV4-1 | CASSQVTGGYSPLHF
TRBV30 | CAWSTDQGSYNEQFF
TRBV20-1 | CSARGGGTSTDTQYF
TRBV2 | CASSPDRGGTDTQYF
TRBV4-1 | CASSPVGGRDNEQFF
TRBV28 | CATPLGEGYTF
TRBV28 | CASSHSGGTQYF
TRBV19 | CASRGTGVDEQYF
TRBV5-1 | CASSYAGIINTEAFF
TRBV5-5 | CASSLGTWVRYTF
TRBV6-1 | CASTSGGLTGELFF